This T cell receptor beta chain was sequenced in a study of molecular identifiers for immune sequencing clone quantification. General observations from the study: Even with 1 million or so naive cells present, spiked Jurkat TCR RNA from one cell was reportedly detectable. Sizes of highly expanded clones could be underestimated through identical TCRs sharing a barcode.

TCR libraries were built in bulk with a published protocol and specific TCR primers. Via MiXCR, TCRdb re-called the PCR reads, giving one row per CDR3 protein. The repertoire consists of tens of thousands of distinct CDR3 sequences, with around a fifth occurring once and the leading ten covering over 1.1%. The table lists this clonotype with many counts. Its antigen is undetermined. Trimming left V 0 bases short and J 4 bases short, with 3 bases between. This CDR3 spans 12 amino acids. In germline, CDR1 is KGHSH, CDR2 LQKENI. Naive CD8 T cells were picked out by sorting for CD8+CD4-CCR7+CD45RA+. The receptor comes from a human donor in good health. Some libraries in this study had Jurkat cell RNA spiked in. The rearrangement uses TRBV18 and TRBJ2-5; D ambiguous. The specimen sequenced was naive CD8+ T cells from blood, with Jurkat cell RNA spiked in. The subset here: FACS-sorted CD8+CD4-CCR7+CD45RA+ naive T cells. CDR3 sequence reads: CASSPPAETQYF. CDR3 DNA sequence: TGTGCCAGCTCACCACCGGCAGAGACCCAGTACTTC.